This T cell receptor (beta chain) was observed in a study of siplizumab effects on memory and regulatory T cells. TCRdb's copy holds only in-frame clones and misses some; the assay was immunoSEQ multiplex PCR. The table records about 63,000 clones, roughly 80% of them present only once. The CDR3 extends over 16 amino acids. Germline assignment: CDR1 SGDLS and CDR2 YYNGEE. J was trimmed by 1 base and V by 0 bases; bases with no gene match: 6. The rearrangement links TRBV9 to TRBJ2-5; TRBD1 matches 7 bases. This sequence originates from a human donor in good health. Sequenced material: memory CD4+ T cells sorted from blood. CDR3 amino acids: CASSVGGGKGQETQYF. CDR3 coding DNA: TGTGCCAGCAGCGTAGGAGGGGGCAAAGGCCAAGAGACCCAGTACTTC.